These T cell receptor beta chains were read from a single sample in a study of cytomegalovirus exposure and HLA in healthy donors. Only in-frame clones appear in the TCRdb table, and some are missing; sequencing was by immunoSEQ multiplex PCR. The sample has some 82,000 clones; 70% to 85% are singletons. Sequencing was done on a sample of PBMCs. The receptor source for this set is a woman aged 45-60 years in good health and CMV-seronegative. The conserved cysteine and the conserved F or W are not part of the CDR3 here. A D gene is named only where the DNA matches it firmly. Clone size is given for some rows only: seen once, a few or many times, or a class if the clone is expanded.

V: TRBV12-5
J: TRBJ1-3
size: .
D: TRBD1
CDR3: ASGLVLDRRPGNTIY

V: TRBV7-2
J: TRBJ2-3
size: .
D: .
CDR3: ASISQQGQADTQY

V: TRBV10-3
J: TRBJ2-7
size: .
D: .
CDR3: AIRSQEGYEQY

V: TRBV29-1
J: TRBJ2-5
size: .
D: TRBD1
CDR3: PSTGGSETQY

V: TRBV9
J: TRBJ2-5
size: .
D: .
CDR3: ASSVLGANEETQY

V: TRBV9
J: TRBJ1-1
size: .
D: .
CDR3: ASSVDGGMNTEAF

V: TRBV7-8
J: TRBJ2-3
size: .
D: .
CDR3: ASSTRAGGTDTQY

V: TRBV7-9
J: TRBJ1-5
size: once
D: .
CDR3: ASSLGRGNQPQH

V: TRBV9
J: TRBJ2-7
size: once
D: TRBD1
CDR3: ASSRQGIAEQY

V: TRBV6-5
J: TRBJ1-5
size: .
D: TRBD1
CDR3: ASGQGSNQPQH

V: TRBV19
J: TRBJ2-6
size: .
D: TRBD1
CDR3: ASSAGQGVWSGANVLT

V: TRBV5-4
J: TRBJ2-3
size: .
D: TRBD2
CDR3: ASSLEPTSGGSDTQY

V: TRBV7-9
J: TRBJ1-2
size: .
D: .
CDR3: ASSSSERGYT

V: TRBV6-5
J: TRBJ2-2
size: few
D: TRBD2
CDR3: ASSITSVNTGELF

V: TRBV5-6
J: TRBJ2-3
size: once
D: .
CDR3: ASSLGLSTDTQY

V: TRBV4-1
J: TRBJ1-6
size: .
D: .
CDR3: ASSSWTDPNSPLH

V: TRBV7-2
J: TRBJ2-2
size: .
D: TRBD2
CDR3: ASSSGLETGELF

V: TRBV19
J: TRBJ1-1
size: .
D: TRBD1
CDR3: ASNKWDSVNTEAF

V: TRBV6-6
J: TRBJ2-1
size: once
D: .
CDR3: ASSFATEYNEQF

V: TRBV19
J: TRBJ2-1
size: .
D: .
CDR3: ASSQGMVNEQF

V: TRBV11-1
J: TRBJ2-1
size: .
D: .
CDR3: ASSSGQFDEQF

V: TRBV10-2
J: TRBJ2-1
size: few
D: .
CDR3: ASSLWTVPEQF